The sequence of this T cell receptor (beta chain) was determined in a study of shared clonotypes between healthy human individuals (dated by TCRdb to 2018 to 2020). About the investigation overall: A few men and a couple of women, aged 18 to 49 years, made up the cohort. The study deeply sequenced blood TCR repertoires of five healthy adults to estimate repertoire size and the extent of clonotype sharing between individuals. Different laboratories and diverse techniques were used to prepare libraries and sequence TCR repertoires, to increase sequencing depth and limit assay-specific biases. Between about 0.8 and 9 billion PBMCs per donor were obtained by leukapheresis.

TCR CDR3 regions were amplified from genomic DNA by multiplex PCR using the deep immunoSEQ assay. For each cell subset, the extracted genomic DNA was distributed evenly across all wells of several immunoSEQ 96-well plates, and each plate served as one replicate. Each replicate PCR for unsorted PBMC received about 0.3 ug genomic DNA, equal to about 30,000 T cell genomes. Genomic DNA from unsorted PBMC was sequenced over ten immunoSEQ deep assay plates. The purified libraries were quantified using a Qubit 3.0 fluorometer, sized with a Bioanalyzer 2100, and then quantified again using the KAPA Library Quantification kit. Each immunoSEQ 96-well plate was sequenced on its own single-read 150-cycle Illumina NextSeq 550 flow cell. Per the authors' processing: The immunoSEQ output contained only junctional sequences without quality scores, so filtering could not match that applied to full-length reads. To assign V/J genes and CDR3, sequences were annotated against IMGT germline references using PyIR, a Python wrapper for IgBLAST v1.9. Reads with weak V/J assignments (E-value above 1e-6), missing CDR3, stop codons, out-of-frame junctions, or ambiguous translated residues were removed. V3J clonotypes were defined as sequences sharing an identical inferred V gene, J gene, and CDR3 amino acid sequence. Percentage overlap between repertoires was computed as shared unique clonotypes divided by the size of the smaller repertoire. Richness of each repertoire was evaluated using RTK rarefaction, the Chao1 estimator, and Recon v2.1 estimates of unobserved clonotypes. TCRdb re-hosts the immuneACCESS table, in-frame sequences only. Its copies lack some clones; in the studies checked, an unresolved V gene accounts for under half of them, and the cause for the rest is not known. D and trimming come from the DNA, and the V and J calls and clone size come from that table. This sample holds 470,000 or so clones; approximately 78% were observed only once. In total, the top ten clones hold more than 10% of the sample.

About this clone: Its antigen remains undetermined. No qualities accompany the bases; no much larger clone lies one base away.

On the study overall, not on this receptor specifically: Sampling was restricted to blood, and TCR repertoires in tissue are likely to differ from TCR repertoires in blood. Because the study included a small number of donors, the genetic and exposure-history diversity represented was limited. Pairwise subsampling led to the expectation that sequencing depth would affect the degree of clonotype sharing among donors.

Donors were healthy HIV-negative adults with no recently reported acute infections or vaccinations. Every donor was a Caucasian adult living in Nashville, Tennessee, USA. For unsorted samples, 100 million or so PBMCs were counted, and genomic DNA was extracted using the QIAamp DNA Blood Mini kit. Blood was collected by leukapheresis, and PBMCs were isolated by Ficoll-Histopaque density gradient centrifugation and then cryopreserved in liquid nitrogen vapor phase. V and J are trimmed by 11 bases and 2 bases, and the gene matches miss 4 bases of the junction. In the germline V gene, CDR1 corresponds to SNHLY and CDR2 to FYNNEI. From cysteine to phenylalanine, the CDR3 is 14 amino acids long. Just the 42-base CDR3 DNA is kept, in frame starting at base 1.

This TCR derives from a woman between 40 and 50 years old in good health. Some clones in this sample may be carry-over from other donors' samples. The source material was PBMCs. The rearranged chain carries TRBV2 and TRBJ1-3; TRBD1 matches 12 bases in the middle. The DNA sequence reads TGTGCCGGGGGACAGGGGGCAACTGGAAACACCATATATTTT. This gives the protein CAGGQGATGNTIYF.